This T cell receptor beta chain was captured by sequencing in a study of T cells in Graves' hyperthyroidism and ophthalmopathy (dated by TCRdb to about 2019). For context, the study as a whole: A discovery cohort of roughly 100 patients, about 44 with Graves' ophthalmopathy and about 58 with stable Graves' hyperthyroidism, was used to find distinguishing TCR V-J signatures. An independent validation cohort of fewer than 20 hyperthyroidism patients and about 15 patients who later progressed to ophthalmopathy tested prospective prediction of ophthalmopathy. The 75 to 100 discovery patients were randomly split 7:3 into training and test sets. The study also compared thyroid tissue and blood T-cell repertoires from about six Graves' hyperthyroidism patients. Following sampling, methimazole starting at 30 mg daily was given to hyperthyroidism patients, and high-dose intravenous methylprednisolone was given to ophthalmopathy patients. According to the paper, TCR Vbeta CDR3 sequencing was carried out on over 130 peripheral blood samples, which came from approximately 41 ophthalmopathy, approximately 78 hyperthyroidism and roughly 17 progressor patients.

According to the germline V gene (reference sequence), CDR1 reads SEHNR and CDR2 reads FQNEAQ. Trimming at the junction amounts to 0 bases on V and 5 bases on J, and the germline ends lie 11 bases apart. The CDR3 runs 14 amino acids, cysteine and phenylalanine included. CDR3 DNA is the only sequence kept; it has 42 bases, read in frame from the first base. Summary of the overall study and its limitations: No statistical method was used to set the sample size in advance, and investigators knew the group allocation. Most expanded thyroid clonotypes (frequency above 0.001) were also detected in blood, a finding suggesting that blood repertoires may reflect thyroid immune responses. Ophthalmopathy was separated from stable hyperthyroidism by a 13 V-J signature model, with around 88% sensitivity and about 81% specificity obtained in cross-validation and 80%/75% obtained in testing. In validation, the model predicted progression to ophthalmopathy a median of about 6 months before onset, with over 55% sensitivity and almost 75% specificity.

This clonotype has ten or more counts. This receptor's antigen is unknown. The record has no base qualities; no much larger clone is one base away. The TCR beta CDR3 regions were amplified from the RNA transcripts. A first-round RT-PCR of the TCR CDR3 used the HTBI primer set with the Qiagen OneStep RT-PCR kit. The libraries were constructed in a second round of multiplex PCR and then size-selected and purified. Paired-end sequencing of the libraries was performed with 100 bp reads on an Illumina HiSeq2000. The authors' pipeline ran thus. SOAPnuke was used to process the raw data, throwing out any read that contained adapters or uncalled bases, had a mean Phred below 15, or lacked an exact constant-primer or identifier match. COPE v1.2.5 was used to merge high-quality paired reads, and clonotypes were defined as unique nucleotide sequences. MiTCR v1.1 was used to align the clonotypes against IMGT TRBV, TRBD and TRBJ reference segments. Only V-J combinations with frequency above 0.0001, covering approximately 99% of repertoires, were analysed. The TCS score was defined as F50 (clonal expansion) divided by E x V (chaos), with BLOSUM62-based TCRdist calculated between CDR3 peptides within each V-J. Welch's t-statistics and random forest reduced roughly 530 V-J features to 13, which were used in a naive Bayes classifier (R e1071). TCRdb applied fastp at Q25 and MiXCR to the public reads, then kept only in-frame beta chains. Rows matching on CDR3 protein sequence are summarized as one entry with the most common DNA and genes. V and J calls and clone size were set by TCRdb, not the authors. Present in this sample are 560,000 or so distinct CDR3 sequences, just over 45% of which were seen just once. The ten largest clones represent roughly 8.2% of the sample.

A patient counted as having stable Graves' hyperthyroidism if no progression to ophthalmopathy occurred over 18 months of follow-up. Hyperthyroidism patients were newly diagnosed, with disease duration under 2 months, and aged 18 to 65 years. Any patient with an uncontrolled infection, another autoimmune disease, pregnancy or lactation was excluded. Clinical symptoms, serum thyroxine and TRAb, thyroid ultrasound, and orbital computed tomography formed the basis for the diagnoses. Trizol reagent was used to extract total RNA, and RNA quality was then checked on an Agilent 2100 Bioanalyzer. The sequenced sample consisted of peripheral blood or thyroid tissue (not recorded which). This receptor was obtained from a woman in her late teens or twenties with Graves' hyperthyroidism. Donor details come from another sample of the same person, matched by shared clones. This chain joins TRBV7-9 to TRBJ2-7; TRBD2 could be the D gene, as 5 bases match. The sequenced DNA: TGTGCCAGCAGCTTAGCGGGAGCTGGGGACGAGCAGTACTTC. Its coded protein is CASSLAGAGDEQYF.